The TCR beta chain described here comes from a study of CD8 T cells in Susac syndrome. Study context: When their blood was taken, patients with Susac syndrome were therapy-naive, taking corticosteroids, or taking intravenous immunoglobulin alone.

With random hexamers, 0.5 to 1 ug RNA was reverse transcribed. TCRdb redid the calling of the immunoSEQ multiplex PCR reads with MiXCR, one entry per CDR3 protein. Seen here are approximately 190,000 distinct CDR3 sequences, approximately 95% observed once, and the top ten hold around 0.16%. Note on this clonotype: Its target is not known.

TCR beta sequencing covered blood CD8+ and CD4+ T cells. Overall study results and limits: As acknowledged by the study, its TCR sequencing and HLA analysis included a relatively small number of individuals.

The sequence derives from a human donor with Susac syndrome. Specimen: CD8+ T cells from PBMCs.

CDR3 residues: CASSPSEGVGETQYF. DNA for the CDR3: TGTGCCAGCTCCCCCTCGGAAGGGGTGGGAGAGACCCAGTACTTC. V gene TRBV2 combines with J gene TRBJ2-5; D possibly corresponds to TRBD1 (5 bases). This CDR3 comprises 15 residues. The ends were cut back, 8 bases at V and 4 bases at J, with 20 bases in the middle. CDR1 is SNHLY, CDR2 FYNNEI, per germline.